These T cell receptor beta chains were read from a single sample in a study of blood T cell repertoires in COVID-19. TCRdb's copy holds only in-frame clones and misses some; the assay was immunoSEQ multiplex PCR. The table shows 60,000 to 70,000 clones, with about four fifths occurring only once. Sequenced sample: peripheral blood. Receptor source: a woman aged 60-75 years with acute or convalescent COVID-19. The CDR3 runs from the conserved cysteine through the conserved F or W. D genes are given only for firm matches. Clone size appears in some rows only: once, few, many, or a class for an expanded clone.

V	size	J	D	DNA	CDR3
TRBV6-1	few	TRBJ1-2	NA	TGTGCCAGCAGTGAAGACATCAGATCCTATGGCTACACCTTC	CASSEDIRSYGYTF
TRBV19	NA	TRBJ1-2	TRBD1	TGTGCCAGTAAGGAGACAGGGATATATGGCTACACCTTC	CASKETGIYGYTF
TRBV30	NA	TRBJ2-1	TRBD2	TGTGCCTGGAGTCGCGGTCTAGCGGGGGGGCCAAATGAGCAGTTCTTC	CAWSRGLAGGPNEQFF
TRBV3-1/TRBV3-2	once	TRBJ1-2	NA	TGTGCCAGCGTGGGGCCGGGCTATGGCTACACCTTC	CASVGPGYGYTF
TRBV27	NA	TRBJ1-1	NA	TGTGCCAGCAGCCCCGGGGGTGGCCCTGAAGCTTTCTTT	CASSPGGGPEAFF
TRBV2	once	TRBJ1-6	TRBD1	TGTGCCAGCAATAGGGACAGGGGAAGCTCCTATAATTCACCCCTCCACTTT	CASNRDRGSSYNSPLHF
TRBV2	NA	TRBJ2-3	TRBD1	TGTGCCAGCAGTGGTCGAACGCAGGGGGCAGGAGATACGCAGTATTTT	CASSGRTQGAGDTQYF
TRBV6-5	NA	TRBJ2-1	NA	TGTGCCAGCAGTTACGTCTCTCCGGACAATGAGCAGTTCTTC	CASSYVSPDNEQFF
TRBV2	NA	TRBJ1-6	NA	TGTGCCAGCAGTGAGAGGCCCACCTATAATTCACCCCTCCACTTT	CASSERPTYNSPLHF
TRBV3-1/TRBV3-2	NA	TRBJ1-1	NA	TGTGCCAGCAGCCAAGAACAAGGCGGAACTGAAGCTTTCTTT	CASSQEQGGTEAFF
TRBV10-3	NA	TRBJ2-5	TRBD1	TGTGCCATCAAAGGGACAGAGGAGACCCAGTACTTC	CAIKGTEETQYF
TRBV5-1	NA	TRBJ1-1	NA	TGCGCCAGCAGCTTGGTGGGTCAGGGGAACACTGAAGCTTTCTTT	CASSLVGQGNTEAFF
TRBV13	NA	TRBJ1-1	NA	TGTGCCAGCAGCTTCTCCCACTTGGTAGCTGAAGCTTTCTTT	CASSFSHLVAEAFF
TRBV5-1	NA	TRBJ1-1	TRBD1	TGCGCCAGCAGCTCGACAGGGAAAAACACTGAAGCTTTCTTT	CASSSTGKNTEAFF
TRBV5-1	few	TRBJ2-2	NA	TGCGCCAGCAGCTTGGGGGGGGCGAACACCGGGGAGCTGTTTTTT	CASSLGGANTGELFF
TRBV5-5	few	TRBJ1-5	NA	TGTGCCAGCAGCTTGGAACGGCAGGGAACTCAGCCCCAGCATTTT	CASSLERQGTQPQHF
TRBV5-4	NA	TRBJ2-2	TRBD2	TGTGCCAGCAGCTCCAAGACTAGCGGGGGCGCCGGGGAGCTGTTTTTT	CASSSKTSGGAGELFF
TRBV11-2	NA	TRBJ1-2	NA	TGTGCCAGCAGCTTACAGGGGAGGGACTATGGCTACACCTTC	CASSLQGRDYGYTF
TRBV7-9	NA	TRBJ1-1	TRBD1	TGTGCCAGCAGCAGGGGACAGGGACACACTGAAGCTTTCTTT	CASSRGQGHTEAFF
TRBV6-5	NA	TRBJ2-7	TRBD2	TGTGCCACGGATACGGGAGGGGCCTACGAGCAGTACTTC	CATDTGGAYEQYF
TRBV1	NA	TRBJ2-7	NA	TGCACCAGCAGCCAAGACAAAGGACGGGGCTACGAGCAGTACTTC	CTSSQDKGRGYEQYF
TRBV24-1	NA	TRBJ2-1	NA	TGTGCCACCAGTGACCTCACCAGGGGCGGGGAGCAGTTCTTC	CATSDLTRGGEQFF
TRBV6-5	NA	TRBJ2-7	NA	TGTGCCAGCAGTTACTCAACGACACGTTCTGTCCACGAGCAGTACTTC	CASSYSTTRSVHEQYF
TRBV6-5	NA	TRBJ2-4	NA	TGTGCCAGCAGTCTAGACGGTACGACGAAGAACATTCAGTACTTC	CASSLDGTTKNIQYF
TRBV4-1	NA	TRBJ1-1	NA	TGCGCCAGCAGCCCAGCGGGGGGAGCCAACACTGAAGCTTTCTTT	CASSPAGGANTEAFF
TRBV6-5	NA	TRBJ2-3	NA	TGTGCCAGCAAAGGAGGGAACACAGATACGCAGTATTTT	CASKGGNTDTQYF
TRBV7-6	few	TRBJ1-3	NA	TGTGCCAGCAGCCCTGGCCACGGGTCTGGAAACACCATATATTTT	CASSPGHGSGNTIYF
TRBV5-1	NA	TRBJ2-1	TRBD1	TGCGCCAGCAGCTTGGATGGGACAGGGGCTTCCAATGAGCAGTTCTTC	CASSLDGTGASNEQFF
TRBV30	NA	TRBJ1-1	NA	TGTGCCTGGAGAAAGCTCAGACTCGGGTTTGGAGCTTTCTTT	CAWRKLRLGFGAFF
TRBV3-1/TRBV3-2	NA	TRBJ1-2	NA	TGTGCCAGCAGCCAAGATGAGGGTACTGGTAACTATGGCTACACCTTC	CASSQDEGTGNYGYTF
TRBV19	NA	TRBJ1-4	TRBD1	TGTGCCAGTAGTGGAAGGACAGGGGGCCTCGAAAAACTGTTTTTT	CASSGRTGGLEKLFF
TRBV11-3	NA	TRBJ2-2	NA	TGTGCCAGCAGCTTTGGGCAGGGATTCGACACCGGGGAGCTGTTTTTT	CASSFGQGFDTGELFF